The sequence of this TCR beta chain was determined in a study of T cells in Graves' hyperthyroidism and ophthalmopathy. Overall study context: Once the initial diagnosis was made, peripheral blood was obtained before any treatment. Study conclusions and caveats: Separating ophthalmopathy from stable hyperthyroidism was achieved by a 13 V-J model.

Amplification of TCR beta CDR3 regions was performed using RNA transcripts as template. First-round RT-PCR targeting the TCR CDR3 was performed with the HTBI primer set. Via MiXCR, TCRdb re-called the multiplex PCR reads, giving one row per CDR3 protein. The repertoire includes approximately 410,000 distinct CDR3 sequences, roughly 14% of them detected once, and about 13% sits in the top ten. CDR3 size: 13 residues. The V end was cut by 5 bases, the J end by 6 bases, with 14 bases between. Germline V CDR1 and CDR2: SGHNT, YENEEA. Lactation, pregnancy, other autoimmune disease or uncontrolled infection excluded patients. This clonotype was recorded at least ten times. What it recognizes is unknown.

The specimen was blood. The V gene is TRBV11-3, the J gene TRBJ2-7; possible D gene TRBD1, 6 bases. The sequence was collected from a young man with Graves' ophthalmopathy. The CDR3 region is CASSRRQGSEQYF. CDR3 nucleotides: TGTGCCAGCAGCCGGCGGCAGGGGAGCGAGCAGTACTTC.